The subject of this entry is one T cell receptor (beta chain). A second PCR of about 7 to 11 cycles used a sample-barcoded 5' primer and a J-beta primer mix. Each CDR3 protein gets one entry after TCRdb re-called the 5' RACE reads with MiXCR. The repertoire holds more than 900,000 distinct CDR3 sequences, with almost 30% as singletons. The entry originates in a study of blood T cells in healthy people across ages. Germline V gene data show CDR1 as MNHEY and CDR2 as SVGAGI. Trimming shortened V by 0 bases and J by 4 bases, and 12 bases separated the two germline ends. The CDR3 is 15 amino acids. A further study also used this sample, focusing on T cells of mothers and their children.

The sequence came from a woman in her 40s in good health. The sample taken for sequencing was blood. The chain is built from TRBV6-5 and TRBJ1-1; possible D gene TRBD1, 6 bases. In nucleotides, the CDR3 is TGTGCCAGCAGTTACTCTGGACAGTTGAGCACTGAAGCTTTCTTT. Translated, it gives CASSYSGQLSTEAFF.